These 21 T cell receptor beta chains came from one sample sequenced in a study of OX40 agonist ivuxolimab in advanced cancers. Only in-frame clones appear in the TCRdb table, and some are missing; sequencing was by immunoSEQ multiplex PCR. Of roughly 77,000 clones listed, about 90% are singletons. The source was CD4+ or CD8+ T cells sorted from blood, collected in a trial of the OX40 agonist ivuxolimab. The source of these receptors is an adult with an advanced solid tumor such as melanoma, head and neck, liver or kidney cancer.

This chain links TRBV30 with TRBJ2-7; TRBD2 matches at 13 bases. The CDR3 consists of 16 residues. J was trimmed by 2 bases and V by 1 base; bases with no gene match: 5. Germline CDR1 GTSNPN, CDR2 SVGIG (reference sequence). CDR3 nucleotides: TGTGCCTGGAGTGCCTTTACTAGCGGGAGGGCCTACGAGCAGTACTTC. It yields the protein CAWSAFTSGRAYEQYF.

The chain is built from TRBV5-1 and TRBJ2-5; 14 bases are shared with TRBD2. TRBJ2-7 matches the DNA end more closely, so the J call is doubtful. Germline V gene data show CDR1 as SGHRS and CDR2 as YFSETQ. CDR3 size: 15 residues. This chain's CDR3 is CASSFSGLAGDEQYF. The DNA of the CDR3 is TGCGCCAGCAGCTTCTCGGGACTAGCGGGAGACGAGCAGTACTTC.

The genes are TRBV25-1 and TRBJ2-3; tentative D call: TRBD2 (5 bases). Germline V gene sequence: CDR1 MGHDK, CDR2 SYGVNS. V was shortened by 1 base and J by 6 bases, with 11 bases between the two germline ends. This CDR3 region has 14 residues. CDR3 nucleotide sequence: TGTGCCAGCAGTGAATCGGGGTTCACGGATACGCAGTATTTT. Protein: CASSESGFTDTQYF. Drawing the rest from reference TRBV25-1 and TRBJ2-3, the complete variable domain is EADIYQTPRYLVIGTGKKITLECSQTMGHDKMYWYQQDPGMELHLIHYSYGVNSTEKGDLSSESTVSRIRTEHFPLTLESARPSHTSQYLCASSESGFTDTQYFGPGTRLTVL.

CDR3 nucleotide sequence: TGCAGCGTAAAACCCACAGGTCCTGGCTACACCTTC. This translates into CSVKPTGPGYTF. The chain couples TRBV29-1 to TRBJ1-2, with D tentatively TRBD1 (5 bases). Germline values: CDR1 SQVTM, CDR2 ANQGSEA. The CDR3 totals 12 residues. The ends were cut back, 6 bases at V and 7 bases at J, with 15 bases in the middle.

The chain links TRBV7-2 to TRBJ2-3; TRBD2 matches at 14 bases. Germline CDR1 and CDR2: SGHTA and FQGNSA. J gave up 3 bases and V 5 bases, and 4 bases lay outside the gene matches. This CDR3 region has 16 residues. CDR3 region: CASSRRLAGGTDTQYF. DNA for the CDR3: TGTGCCAGCAGCCGCCGACTAGCGGGAGGGACAGATACGCAGTATTTT.

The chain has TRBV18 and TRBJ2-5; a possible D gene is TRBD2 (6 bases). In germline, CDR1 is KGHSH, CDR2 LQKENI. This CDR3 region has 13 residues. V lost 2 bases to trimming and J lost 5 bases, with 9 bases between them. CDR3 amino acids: CASSPARGETQYF. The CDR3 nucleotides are TGTGCCAGCTCACCAGCCCGGGGGGAGACCCAGTACTTC.

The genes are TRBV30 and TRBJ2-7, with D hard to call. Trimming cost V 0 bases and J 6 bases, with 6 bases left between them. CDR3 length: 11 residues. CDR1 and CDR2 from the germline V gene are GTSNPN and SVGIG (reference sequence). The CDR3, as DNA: TGTGCCTGGAGTGTACTGAGCGAGCAGTACTTC. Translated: CAWSVLSEQYF.

The CDR3 protein is CATSRDRTGGYEKLFF. The CDR3 region has the DNA TGTGCCACCAGCAGAGATCGAACGGGGGGTTATGAAAAACTGTTTTTT. The rearrangement uses TRBV15 and TRBJ1-4, with a weak D call TRBD1 (5 bases). CDR1 LNHNV and CDR2 YYDKDF come from the germline V gene (reference sequence). CDR3 size: 16 residues. V lost 0 bases and J 6 bases, leaving 14 bases between the germline ends.

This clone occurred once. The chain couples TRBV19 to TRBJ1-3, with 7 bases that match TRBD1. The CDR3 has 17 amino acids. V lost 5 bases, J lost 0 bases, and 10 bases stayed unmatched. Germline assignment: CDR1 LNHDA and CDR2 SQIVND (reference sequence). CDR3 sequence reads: CASSHRNRGPSGNTIYF. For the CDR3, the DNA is TGTGCCAGTAGTCACAGAAACAGGGGACCCTCTGGAAACACCATATATTTT.

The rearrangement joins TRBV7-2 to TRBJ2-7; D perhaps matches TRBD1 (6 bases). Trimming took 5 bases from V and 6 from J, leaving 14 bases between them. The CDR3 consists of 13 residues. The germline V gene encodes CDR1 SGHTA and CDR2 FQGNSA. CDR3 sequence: CASSLRQAGEQYF. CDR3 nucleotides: TGTGCCAGCAGCCTTAGACAGGCTGGCGAGCAGTACTTC.

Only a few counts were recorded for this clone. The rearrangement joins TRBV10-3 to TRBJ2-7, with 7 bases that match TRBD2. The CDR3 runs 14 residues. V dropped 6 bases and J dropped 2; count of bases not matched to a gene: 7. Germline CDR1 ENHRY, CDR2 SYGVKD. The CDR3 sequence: CAISPGLVPYEQYF. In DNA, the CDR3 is TGTGCCATCAGCCCCGGACTAGTCCCCTACGAGCAGTACTTC.

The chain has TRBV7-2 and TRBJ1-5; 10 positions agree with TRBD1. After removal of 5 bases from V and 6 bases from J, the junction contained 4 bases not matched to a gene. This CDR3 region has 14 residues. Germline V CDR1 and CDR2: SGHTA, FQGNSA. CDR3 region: CASSQGQGFQPQHF. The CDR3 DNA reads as TGTGCCAGCAGCCAGGGACAGGGGTTTCAGCCCCAGCATTTT.

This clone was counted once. DNA for the CDR3: TGTGCCAGCAGCTTACGGCCTAGCGGACCAACCGGGGAGCTGTTTTTT. It encodes CASSLRPSGPTGELFF. The chain links TRBV11-1 to TRBJ2-2; 7 bases align to TRBD2. Per the germline V gene, CDR1 is SGHAT and CDR2 is FQDESV (reference sequence). Losses at the gene ends were 2 bases for V and 5 bases for J; bases not matched to a gene: 8. The CDR3 runs 16 residues.

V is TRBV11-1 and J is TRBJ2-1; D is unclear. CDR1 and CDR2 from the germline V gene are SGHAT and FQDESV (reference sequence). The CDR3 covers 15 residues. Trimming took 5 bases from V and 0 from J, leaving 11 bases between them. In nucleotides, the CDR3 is TGTGCCAGCAGCGTTAGACTTCTCTCCTACAATGAGCAGTTCTTC. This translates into CASSVRLLSYNEQFF.

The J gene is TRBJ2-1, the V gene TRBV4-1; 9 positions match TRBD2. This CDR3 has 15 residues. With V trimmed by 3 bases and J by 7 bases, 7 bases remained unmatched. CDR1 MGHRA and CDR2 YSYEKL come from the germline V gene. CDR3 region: CASSQGSGRPNEQFF. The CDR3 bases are TGCGCCAGCAGCCAGGGGAGCGGGAGGCCGAATGAGCAGTTCTTC.

DNA for the CDR3: TGTGCCAGCCGGACCGGACACGCCACCACTGAAGCTTTCTTT. This codes for CASRTGHATTEAFF. V usage is TRBV6-1 and J usage is TRBJ1-1; TRBD1 might be the D (5 bases). The CDR3 extends over 14 amino acids. Germline lookup yields CDR1 MNHNS and CDR2 SASEGT. V lost 8 bases, J lost 4 bases, and 17 bases lay in between.

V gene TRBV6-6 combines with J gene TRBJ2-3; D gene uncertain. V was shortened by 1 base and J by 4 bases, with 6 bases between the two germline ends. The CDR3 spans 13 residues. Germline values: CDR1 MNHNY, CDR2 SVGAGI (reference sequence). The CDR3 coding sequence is TGTGCCAGCAGTTACTTTATATCAGATACGCAGTATTTT. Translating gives CASSYFISDTQYF.

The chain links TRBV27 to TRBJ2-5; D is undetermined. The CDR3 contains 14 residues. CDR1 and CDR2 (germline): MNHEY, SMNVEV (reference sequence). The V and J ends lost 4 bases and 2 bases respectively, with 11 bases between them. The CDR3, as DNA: TGTGCCAGCAGTTCCGTCCCCCTTCAAGAGACCCAGTACTTC. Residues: CASSSVPLQETQYF.

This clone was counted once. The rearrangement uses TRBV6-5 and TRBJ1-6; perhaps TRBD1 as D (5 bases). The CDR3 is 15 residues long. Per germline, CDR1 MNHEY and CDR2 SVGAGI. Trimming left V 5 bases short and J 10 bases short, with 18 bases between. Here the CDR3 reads CASSQNRPRESPLHF. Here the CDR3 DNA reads TGTGCCAGCAGTCAAAACAGGCCCCGGGAGTCACCCCTCCACTTT.

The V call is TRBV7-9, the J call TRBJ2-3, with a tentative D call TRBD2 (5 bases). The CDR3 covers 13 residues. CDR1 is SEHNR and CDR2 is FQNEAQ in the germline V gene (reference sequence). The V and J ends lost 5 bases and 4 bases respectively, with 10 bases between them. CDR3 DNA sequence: TGTGCCAGCAGCCGACTATCCCCAGATACGCAGTATTTT. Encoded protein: CASSRLSPDTQYF.

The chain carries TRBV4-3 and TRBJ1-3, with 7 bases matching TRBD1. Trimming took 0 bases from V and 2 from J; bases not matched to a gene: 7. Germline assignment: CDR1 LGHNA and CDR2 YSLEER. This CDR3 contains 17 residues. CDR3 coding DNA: TGCGCCAGCAGCCAAGAGCCGACAGGGCGACCTGGAAACACCATATATTTT. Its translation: CASSQEPTGRPGNTIYF.